Detailed here is one T cell receptor (beta chain). RNA in amounts of about 0.45 to 1 ug was reverse transcribed with random hexamers. The TCR beta CDR3 was amplified by immunoSEQ multiplex PCR across 54 Vbeta, 13 Jbeta. One entry per CDR3 protein, called by TCRdb with MiXCR from the immunoSEQ multiplex PCR reads. The profile shows 95,000 to 150,000 distinct CDR3 sequences, about 94% of them singletons. These data originate in a study of CD8 T cells in Susac syndrome. The study sequenced TCR beta in blood CD8+ and CD4+ T cells. Matching for age and sex applied to the controls, who were healthy donors. Negative isolation was applied to CD8+ and CD4+ T cells, and FACS enrichment was applied to TEMRA cells. The CDR3 contains 13 residues. Germline lookup yields CDR1 DFQATT and CDR2 SNEGSKA (reference sequence). With 5 bases removed from V and 8 bases from J, the gap between germline ends came to 18 bases.

The sample consisted of CD4+ T cells from PBMCs. The clonotype comes from a human donor in good health. The chain uses TRBV20-1 and TRBJ1-2, with D unresolved. CDR3 region: CSADGRTDAGYTF. In DNA form, the CDR3 reads TGCAGTGCTGACGGCCGCACCGACGCCGGCTACACCTTC.